These 18 T cell receptor beta chains were all obtained from the same sample, sequenced in a study of T cells in Graves' hyperthyroidism and ophthalmopathy. Amplified TCR beta CDR3 regions derived from RNA transcripts. First-round RT-PCR with HTBI primers amplified the TCR CDR3 region. TCRdb itself ran the multiplex PCR reads through MiXCR, one entry per CDR3 protein. The top ten clones hold approximately 12% of a sample with 700,000 or so distinct CDR3 sequences, about 15% of them seen once. Sequencing was carried out using blood. The receptors stem from a woman between 50 and 59 years old with Graves' ophthalmopathy.

The chain recombines TRBV6-1 with TRBJ2-2; D is undetermined. Germline CDR1 and CDR2: MNHNS and SASEGT. This CDR3 region has 14 residues. V was cut by 3 bases and J by 6 bases, with 11 bases left in between. The DNA of the CDR3 is TGTGCCAGCAGTGACGGCAGTAGGGCCGGGGAGCTGTTTTTT. Protein sequence: CASSDGSRAGELFF.

Remarks on this clonotype: This may be a read error: a much more frequent sequence differs by one nucleotide. This chain connects TRBV6-2 or TRBV6-3 to TRBJ2-1, with 10 nucleotides matching TRBD1. This CDR3 region has 16 residues. The germline CDR1 and CDR2 sequences are MNHEY and SVGEGT. Trimming removed 8 bases from V and 8 bases from J; junction bases left unmatched: 15. The CDR3 bases are TGTGCCAGCGGTCTTCCGGGACAGGGGTTCTCTTATGAGCAGTTCTTC. Encoded protein: CASGLPGQGFSYEQFF.

This chain joins TRBV18 and TRBJ1-6; no clear D. Trimming removed 1 base from V and 7 bases from J, with 8 bases in between. The CDR3 length is 14 residues. Germline CDR1 is KGHSH and CDR2 is LQKENI. The CDR3 coding sequence is TGTGCCAGCTCACCACTTGAGGAGAATTCACCCCTCCACTTT. Amino acid sequence: CASSPLEENSPLHF.

This clonotype was counted a few times. The chain combines TRBV11-2 with TRBJ2-1, with D perhaps matching TRBD1 or TRBD2 (5 bases each). This CDR3 region has 15 residues. The V end was cut by 5 bases, the J end by 6 bases, with 17 bases between. Germline V gene data show CDR1 as SGHAT and CDR2 as FQNNGV. The chain's CDR3 is CASSAYRDPGNEQFF. In DNA, the CDR3 is TGTGCCAGCAGCGCGTACCGGGACCCAGGCAATGAGCAGTTCTTC.

This sequence joins TRBV19 and TRBJ1-1; tentative D call: TRBD1 (6 bases). The germline V gene encodes CDR1 LNHDA and CDR2 SQIVND (reference sequence). Trimming pared 6 bases from V and 4 bases from J, leaving 12 bases between. The CDR3 consists of 13 residues. CDR3 bases: TGTGCCAGTAGAGGCAGGGGCGGCACTGAAGCTTTCTTT. This sequence encodes CASRGRGGTEAFF.

This clonotype has only a few counts. The chain has TRBV9 and TRBJ2-1, with 10 bases lining up with TRBD2. The CDR3 is 15 residues long. CDR1 is SGDLS, CDR2 YYNGEE, per germline. V lost 4 bases, J lost 5 bases, and 6 bases stayed unmatched. The CDR3, as DNA: TGTGCCAGCAGCACAGCGGGAGGGCCGAACAATGAGCAGTTCTTC. Translated, it gives CASSTAGGPNNEQFF.

The table lists this clonotype with many counts. The rearrangement links TRBV19 to TRBJ1-5; 9 nucleotides match TRBD1. Germline values: CDR1 LNHDA, CDR2 SQIVND (reference sequence). CDR3 size: 15 residues. With V trimmed by 6 bases and J by 2 bases, 5 bases remained unmatched. The CDR3 protein is CASSQDRGGNQPQHF. DNA of the CDR3: TGTGCCAGTAGCCAGGACAGGGGCGGCAATCAGCCCCAGCATTTT.

This clonotype was picked up a small number of times. The chain uses TRBV6-2 or TRBV6-3 and TRBJ1-1, with D possibly matching TRBD1 (6 bases). This CDR3 has 12 amino acids. V shed 7 bases and J shed 0 bases, with 6 bases lying between them. The germline CDR1 and CDR2 sequences are MNHEY and SVGEGT. The CDR3 here is CASKGVNTEAFF. CDR3 sequence (DNA): TGTGCCAGCAAGGGGGTGAACACTGAAGCTTTCTTT.

The sample holds many counts of this clonotype. This rearrangement joins TRBV7-3 to TRBJ2-2, with no clear D. Germline CDR1 SGHTA, CDR2 FQGTGA. Trimming shortened V by 4 bases and J by 1 base, and 7 bases separated the two germline ends. The CDR3 extends over 14 amino acids. CDR3 region: CASSSGRNTGELFF. The CDR3 nucleotides read TGTGCCAGCAGCTCCGGCAGGAACACCGGGGAGCTGTTTTTT.

This clonotype has ten or more counts. This sequence joins TRBV2 and TRBJ1-2; D gene ambiguous. The V gene lost 1 base and the J gene lost 4 bases, with 13 bases spanning the gap. Per germline, CDR1 SNHLY and CDR2 FYNNEI. This CDR3 is 15 amino acids long. In nucleotides, the CDR3 is TGTGCCAGCAGTGAAGTGTCCCTGATCATCTATGGCTACACCTTC. Its protein is CASSEVSLIIYGYTF. The full variable domain, rest sourced from reference TRBV2 and TRBJ1-2, is EPEVTQTPSHQVTQMGQEVILRCVPISNHLYFYWYRQILGQKVEFLVSFYNNEISEKSEIFDDQFSVERPDGSNFTLKIRSTKLEDSAMYFCASSEVSLIIYGYTFGSGTRLTVV.

V is TRBV24-1 and J is TRBJ2-2; either TRBD1 or TRBD2 may supply D (6 bases each). The ends were cut back, 3 bases at V and 0 bases at J, with 10 bases in the middle. There are 16 residues in the CDR3. CDR1 KGHDR and CDR2 SFDVKD come from the germline V gene. In DNA form, the CDR3 reads TGTGCCACCAGTGATCGGGGGACAACGAACACCGGGGAGCTGTTTTTT. Its protein is CATSDRGTTNTGELFF.

The chain employs TRBV28 and TRBJ2-6, with 8 bases lining up with TRBD2. The germline V gene has CDR1 MDHEN and CDR2 SYDVKM. V gave up 6 bases and J gave up 4 bases; unmatched junction bases: 8. This CDR3 has 16 amino acids. The CDR3 loop is CASSRPGGKGANVLTF. In DNA, the CDR3 is TGTGCCAGCAGCCGCCCGGGAGGGAAAGGGGCCAACGTCCTGACTTTC. The full variable domain, its missing parts supplied by reference TRBV28 and TRBJ2-6, is DVKVTQSSRYLVKRTGEKVFLECVQDMDHENMFWYRQDPGLGLRLIYFSYDVKMKEKGDIPEGYSVSREKKERFSLILESASTNQTSMYLCASSRPGGKGANVLTFGAGSRLTVL.

CDR3 protein: CASSIFRGSTSYNEQFF. The CDR3 DNA is TGTGCCAGTAGTATCTTTCGCGGGAGTACGTCCTACAATGAGCAGTTCTTC. This rearrangement joins TRBV19 to TRBJ2-1; 7 positions match TRBD2. Germline assignment: CDR1 LNHDA and CDR2 SQIVND (reference sequence). Trimming at V came to 3 bases and at J to 1 base, leaving 9 bases not matched to a gene. CDR3 length: 17 residues.

This clonotype was detected many times. The rearrangement uses TRBV5-1 and TRBJ1-1; D is unclear. The CDR3 has 12 amino acids. Looked up from germline, CDR1 is SGHRS and CDR2 is YFSETQ. Trimming left V 4 bases short and J 6 bases short, with 10 bases between. The CDR3 reads CASSVGGSEAFF. DNA of the CDR3: TGCGCCAGCAGCGTGGGAGGGTCTGAAGCTTTCTTT.

This clonotype was seen repeatedly, ten times or more. The V gene is TRBV10-3, the J gene TRBJ2-1, with TRBD2 matching over 7 bases. V lost 6 bases to trimming and J lost 2 bases; unmatched junction nucleotides: 10. This CDR3 has 16 amino acids. Per germline, CDR1 ENHRY and CDR2 SYGVKD. CDR3 region: CAIRRTSASPYNEQFF. The CDR3, as DNA: TGTGCCATCAGAAGGACTAGTGCAAGTCCCTACAATGAGCAGTTCTTC.

This clonotype came up many times. This chain connects TRBV7-2 to TRBJ2-7; 12 nucleotides align to TRBD2. Germline V CDR1 and CDR2: SGHTA, FQGNSA. The CDR3 length is 15 residues. The junction had 8 bases not matched to a gene; V was cut back by 5 bases and J by 6 bases. Here the CDR3 DNA reads TGTGCCAGCAGCACCCTAGCGGGAGGGCCCTCCGAGCAGTACTTC. This gives the protein CASSTLAGGPSEQYF.

The genes are TRBV20-1 and TRBJ2-1; D gene ambiguous. Trimming removed 5 bases at V and 8 bases at J, with 13 bases between. The CDR3 contains 12 residues. CDR1 is DFQATT and CDR2 is SNEGSKA in the germline V gene (reference sequence). The DNA of the CDR3 is TGCAGTGCTCACGAAATTTTACATGAGCAGTTCTTC. Residues: CSAHEILHEQFF.

The sample holds a few counts of this clonotype. The CDR3 nucleotides are TGTGCCAGCAGGATGAAACGGAATCCAAACACCGGGGAGCTGTTTTTT. Protein sequence: CASRMKRNPNTGELFF. The chain employs TRBV27 and TRBJ2-2; no reliable D call. V was cut by 6 bases and J by 2 bases, with 16 bases left in between. This CDR3 is 16 amino acids long. CDR1 is MNHEY, CDR2 SMNVEV, per germline (reference sequence).